The present TCR beta chain was sequenced within a study of T-cell memory formation after mild COVID-19 (dated by TCRdb to 2020 to 2023). For the wider study: Most TCR sequence clusters were specific to one of the two donors. The cohort was made up of two young adult volunteers, one female and one male, who were previously healthy. In two donors, T-cell clones that expanded and contracted after mild COVID-19 were followed by sequencing TCRalpha and TCRbeta repertoires longitudinally. Overall results and qualifications from the work: Clones that contracted from day 15 to 85 showed balanced CD4/CD8 phenotypes, whereas a second wave of clones that expanded from day 15 to 37 leaned towards CD4+. The study included only a couple of mild cases, and larger cohorts that include severe cases with pre-infection samples were judged to be necessary. Contracting CD4+ clones were located mainly in the CM and EM memory subsets, whereas CD8+ clones were found to be enriched in EMRA. Some responding clones were found in pre-infection memory, which suggests that pre-existing cross-reactive memory T cells took part in the SARS-CoV-2 response. SARS-CoV-2 specificity was not confirmed for the second-wave clones peaking on day 37.

At least ten counts were recorded for this clonotype. What this receptor recognizes is not known. The record has no base qualities; no much larger clone is one base away. From the germline V gene, CDR1 is MNHEY and CDR2 is SVGAGI. The CDR3 starts with the cysteine, ends with the phenylalanine, and has 15 residues. Just the 45-base CDR3 DNA is kept, in frame starting at base 1. V is clipped by 4 bases and J by 4 bases, and the sequence between their germline boundaries is 16 bases long. Ficoll-Paque density gradient centrifugation was the method used to isolate PBMCs. Instrument used: Illumina NovaSeq 6000. TCRalpha and TCRbeta cDNA libraries were built by 5'RACE with constant-segment primers, adding sample barcodes and unique molecular identifiers. RNA was extracted from every sample with Trizol reagent. The libraries were amplified in two PCR steps, and the second step added a second sample barcode and Illumina TruSeq adapters. Sequencing of libraries was performed on an Illumina NovaSeq with 2 x 150 bp paired-end reads. Processing in the source paper ran as follows. The reads were demultiplexed and collapsed into UMI-guided consensus sequences using migec v1.2.7. Using mixcr v2.1.11, UMI consensuses were aligned to TRA and TRB V and J templates and then assembled into clonotypes. A clonotype was counted as expanded or contracted only if both edgeR and NoisET called the change significant, with noise models trained on biological replicates. edgeR calls used a false discovery rate-adjusted p below 0.01 and a log2 fold-change threshold of 1. As an exploratory analysis of dynamics, PCA with hierarchical clustering was applied to max-normalized trajectories of the 1000 most abundant clonotypes. Separately sequenced CD4+ and CD8+ repertoires were used to assign a CD4 or CD8 phenotype to each responding clone. The public reads were quality trimmed at Q25 with fastp and then assembled into clones with MiXCR by TCRdb, keeping productive beta chains. Identical CDR3 protein sequences are pooled into one entry, listed with their most common genes and DNA. Here the V and J calls rest on TCRdb's processing, not on the authors' analysis. The sample yields roughly 190,000 distinct CDR3 sequences; about 17% were counted once. 2.4% of the sample rests with the top ten.

Sample: PBMCs or a T cell subset sorted from them (not recorded which). This receptor was obtained from an adult woman who had mild COVID-19 (a few samples of this study predate the infection). The sample titles of this study are shuffled in the database, so cell type and time point are left out; the donor was told from shared clones. The chain is made from TRBV6-5 and TRBJ2-5; a weak D assignment points to TRBD1 (6 bases agree). The sequence in DNA is TGTGCCAGCAGTTTCAGACAGGCGTACAGAGAGACCCAGTACTTC. Its coded protein is CASSFRQAYRETQYF.